This T cell receptor (beta chain) came from a study of blood T cell repertoires in COVID-19. Study summary: Some COVID-19 samples were acute and others convalescent; all came from the United States, Italy and Spain. Sources were T cells, B-cell-depleted T cells, or PBMCs; the material itself was cDNA or gDNA.

Per the original data handling: The authors estimated nucleated cell counts from reference gene primer amplification. Measured with immunoSEQ multiplex PCR; TCRdb has only the in-frame clones, and not every one. That table furnishes V, J and clone size, whereas the DNA furnished D and trimming. The repertoire has over 90,000 clones, about 85% of them found once; the top ten carry 3% to 3.5%. Sequenced material: peripheral blood. This TCR came from a man in his forties or fifties in a cohort sampled during active COVID-19.

CDR3 region: CASSLAPGQETQYF. The CDR3 nucleotides read TGTGCCAGCAGCTTGGCCCCGGGCCAAGAGACCCAGTACTTC. The rearrangement links TRBV5-6 to TRBJ2-5; no firm D call. CDR3 length: 14 amino acids. Germline V lookup: CDR1 SGHDT, CDR2 YYEEEE. Trimming shortened V by 0 bases and J by 1 base, and 7 bases separated the two germline ends.